This T cell receptor (beta chain) was recorded in a study of control samples from healthy donors and cancer patients. Here immunoSEQ multiplex PCR was the method, and the copy in TCRdb shows in-frame clones only, minus some. The sample lists tens of thousands of clones; more than 75% were seen once. Trimming cost V 0 bases and J 14 bases, with 19 bases left between them. The CDR3 sequence is 15 residues long. Germline CDR1 and CDR2: LGHDT and YNNKEL (reference sequence). V usage is TRBV3-1 (or the pseudogene TRBV3-2) and J usage is TRBJ1-4; TRBD1 might be the D (6 bases). Sequenced input: PBMCs. The sequence was obtained from a woman aged 50 to 65 with lung cancer. CDR3 DNA: TGTGCCAGCAGCCAAGATAACACAGGGACCGATCGGCTGTTTTTT. Amino acids: CASSQDNTGTDRLFF.